The T cell receptor beta chain described here comes from a study of T-cell reconstitution after alpha-beta-depleted transplantation in children. Germline CDR1 SGHTA, CDR2 FQGNSA. V shed 2 bases and J shed 3 bases, with 11 bases lying between them. The CDR3 is 14 residues long. Library preparation (for TCRbeta) was performed with unique molecular identifiers. Using its own MiXCR run on the PCR reads, TCRdb lists one record per CDR3 protein. The sample holds about 600,000 distinct CDR3 sequences, about an eighth seen once. About this clonotype: What it binds is unknown.

Findings of the study overall: Expanded graft clones, several hundred of them, were reportedly the source of alpha-beta T cells about two months after transplant.

The sequence was obtained from a male patient between 5 and 17 years old who had a stem cell transplant for acute myeloid leukemia, so the T cells may come from the graft donor. The chain is built from TRBV7-2 and TRBJ2-7; D is unclear. Here the sequenced sample was PBMCs, mostly from graft donor cells, taken 360 days after TCRalphabeta/CD19-depleted stem cell transplant. The CDR3 reads CASSLPLSFYEQYF. In DNA form, the CDR3 reads TGTGCCAGCAGCTTACCTCTGAGTTTCTACGAGCAGTACTTC.